The 15 T cell receptor beta chains listed next were all sequenced from one sample in a study of blood T cell repertoires in COVID-19 (dated by TCRdb to the early 2020s). Libraries were constructed by the immunoSEQ multiplex PCR assay. Not all clones reach the TCRdb copy of this immuneACCESS table, which keeps in-frame sequences only. Checked studies attribute under half of the gap to unresolved V genes and leave the rest unexplained. For this sample there are about 170,000 clones; about 85% appear just once. Roughly 1.1% of the sample goes to the ten largest clones. The sequenced sample was peripheral blood. All receptors derive from a man between 60 and 75 years old who had recovered from COVID-19.

V is TRBV7-8 and J is TRBJ2-1, with 7 positions matching TRBD1. V dropped 6 bases and J dropped 0; count of bases not matched to a gene: 2. The CDR3 has 14 residues. CDR1 is SGHVS and CDR2 is FQNEAQ in the germline V gene. The CDR3 nucleotides read TGTGCCAGCAGAGGGGACAGCTCCTACAATGAGCAGTTCTTC. Translation: CASRGDSSYNEQFF.

The rearrangement links TRBV18 to TRBJ2-3; TRBD2 might be the D (7 bases). V dropped 6 bases and J dropped 4 bases, with 14 bases sitting between them. The CDR3 covers 14 residues. The germline V gene encodes CDR1 KGHSH and CDR2 LQKENI. This CDR3 is CASSRGALADTQYF. DNA of the CDR3: TGTGCCAGCTCCCGGGGGGCGCTCGCAGATACGCAGTATTTT.

This clone came up once. This chain links TRBV11-2 with TRBJ1-1; perhaps TRBD1 as D (5 bases). The germline gives CDR1 SGHAT, CDR2 FQNNGV. This CDR3 has 14 residues. V was shortened by 3 bases and J by 6 bases, with 14 bases between the two germline ends. The CDR3 nucleotides are TGTGCCAGCAGCTTTGGGGGGTTCGGCCCTGAAGCTTTCTTT. Translated: CASSFGGFGPEAFF. Full variable domain (missing parts from reference TRBV11-2 and TRBJ1-1): EAGVAQSPRYKIIEKRQSVAFWCNPISGHATLYWYQQILGQGPKLLIQFQNNGVVDDSQLPKDRFSAERLKGVDSTLKIQPAKLEDSAVYLCASSFGGFGPEAFFGQGTRLTVV.

This clone was counted between two and nine times. The chain links TRBV7-6 to TRBJ2-7; possible D gene TRBD1, 5 bases. The CDR3 consists of 13 residues. Germline-derived CDR1 and CDR2 are SGHVS and FNYEAQ. The V and J ends lost 5 bases and 2 bases respectively, with 10 bases between them. In DNA, the CDR3 is TGTGCCAGCAGCGCCGTGGGGCCCTACGAGCAGTACTTC. This encodes CASSAVGPYEQYF.

The chain links TRBV2 to TRBJ1-4; 9 positions match TRBD1. Germline V gene lookup returns CDR1 SNHLY and CDR2 FYNNEI. This CDR3 is 16 amino acids long. Unmatched junction bases numbered 10, after V lost 8 bases and J lost 3 bases. CDR3 sequence (DNA): TGTGCCAGCGTCCAACAGGGGGCGGGAGCTAATGAAAAACTGTTTTTT. This translates into CASVQQGAGANEKLFF.

The chain recombines TRBV7-2 with TRBJ2-3; D gene unclear. V lost 4 bases and J 8 bases, leaving 16 bases between the germline ends. Germline values: CDR1 SGHTA, CDR2 FQGNSA. The CDR3 has 14 amino acids. The CDR3 DNA follows: TGTGCCAGCAGCTCGACCAATCTCGGCGGTACGCAGTATTTT. Encoded protein: CASSSTNLGGTQYF.

This rearrangement joins TRBV24-1 to TRBJ1-2, with 7 bases that match TRBD1. The CDR3 runs 18 residues. Germline lookup yields CDR1 KGHDR and CDR2 SFDVKD. J was trimmed by 3 bases and V by 8 bases; bases with no gene match: 20. The CDR3 DNA is TGTGCCACCATCGACTACCTTTTCCCGGGACAGATTTACTATGGCTACACCTTC. Amino acid sequence: CATIDYLFPGQIYYGYTF.

The CDR3 bases are TGTGCCTGGAACAAGGCGGTTCGCAATCAGCCCCAGCATTTT. The encoded protein is CAWNKAVRNQPQHF. The rearrangement joins TRBV30 to TRBJ1-5; D not resolved. The CDR3 contains 14 residues. V was clipped by 4 bases and J by 2 bases, with 12 bases between them. Germline V CDR1 and CDR2: GTSNPN, SVGIG (reference sequence).

This rearrangement joins TRBV7-2 to TRBJ1-5, with D maybe TRBD1 (6 bases). Trimming pared 10 bases from V and 3 bases from J, leaving 10 bases between. Germline CDR1 SGHTA, CDR2 FQGNSA. The CDR3 is 12 residues long. DNA of the CDR3: TGTGCCATCGGACAGCTCAATCAGCCCCAGCATTTT. It yields the protein CAIGQLNQPQHF.

The gene calls are TRBV7-9 and TRBJ1-2; no clear D gene. The CDR3 sequence is 14 residues long. V shed 3 bases and J shed 0 bases, with 8 bases lying between them. The germline V gene encodes CDR1 SEHNR and CDR2 FQNEAQ (reference sequence). The DNA of the CDR3 is TGTGCCAGCAGCTTTAGCGGAGCTAACTATGGCTACACCTTC. This encodes CASSFSGANYGYTF.

The CDR3 nucleotides read TGTGCCAGCAGCATCCGACAGGTGGGTCAGGGGACCCAGTACTTC. This sequence encodes CASSIRQVGQGTQYF. This sequence joins TRBV13 and TRBJ2-5; a weak D match, TRBD1 (6 bases). The CDR3 is 15 amino acids. Trimming shortened V by 5 bases and J by 7 bases, and 20 bases separated the two germline ends. Germline CDR1 and CDR2: PRHDT and FYEKMQ (reference sequence).

This clone was seen more than once but under ten times. The gene calls are TRBV6-1 and TRBJ1-3; a possible D gene is TRBD1 (6 bases). The CDR3 has 16 amino acids. Trimming cost V 4 bases and J 1 base, with 14 bases left between them. Germline-derived CDR1 and CDR2 are MNHNS and SASEGT. CDR3 in amino acids: CASSGYRVTSGNTIYF. The CDR3 coding sequence is TGTGCCAGCAGTGGTTACAGGGTAACTTCTGGAAACACCATATATTTT.

The gene calls are TRBV9 and TRBJ1-5; maybe TRBD1 (6 bases). This CDR3 is built from 14 residues. The germline V gene encodes CDR1 SGDLS and CDR2 YYNGEE. Trimming left V 4 bases short and J 6 bases short, with 14 bases between. The CDR3 DNA reads TGTGCCAGCAGCTCAACCGACAGGTTTCAGCCCCAGCATTTT. It is translated as CASSSTDRFQPQHF.

The chain recombines TRBV6-5 with TRBJ2-5, with 14 nucleotides matching TRBD2. This CDR3 has 15 residues. Per the germline V gene, CDR1 is MNHEY and CDR2 is SVGAGI. The V segment lost 6 bases and the J segment 1 base; nucleotides outside the gene matches: 1. CDR3 coding DNA: TGTGCCAGCAGCGGACTAGCGGGGGGCCAAGAGACCCAGTACTTC. Protein sequence: CASSGLAGGQETQYF.

As concerns this clone: Because it lacks the conserved phenylalanine or tryptophan at the end, this CDR3 is likely a read error. It is unclear where the CDR3 begins or ends on the DNA, so no DNA is shown, and the CDR3 is as TCRdb lists it. The chain has TRBV12-3 or TRBV12-4 and TRBJ2-7; the DNA was not used to check the table's D call, TRBD1. Termini included, the CDR3 measures 12 amino acids. This chain's CDR3 is CASSSPGTAPRY.